The 22 T cell receptor beta chains below were found in one sample sequenced in a study of T cell repertoires in cytomegalovirus infection. TCRdb re-derived calls from the reads in MiXCR, one entry per CDR3 protein. The sample consists of fewer than 150,000 distinct CDR3 sequences, 30% of them appearing once. The antigens these receptors bind are not known. The sequencing used CD8+ T cells from cultured PBMCs, collected from culture after CMV antigen stimulation. The source is a human donor in good health (CMV status not recorded). Some clones in this sample may be carry-over from other donors' samples.

Ten or more counts support this clonotype. The chain recombines TRBV19 with TRBJ1-1; tentative D call: TRBD1 (5 bases). With 0 bases removed from V and 6 bases from J, the gap between germline ends came to 14 bases. CDR1 and CDR2 from the germline V gene are LNHDA and SQIVND (reference sequence). The CDR3 has 15 residues. CDR3 residues: CASSIDGQRGAEAFF. Written as DNA, the CDR3 is TGTGCCAGTAGTATAGATGGCCAGCGGGGGGCTGAAGCTTTCTTT.

This chain uses TRBV7-8 with TRBJ1-4; D is unresolved. The CDR3 is 16 amino acids. The V end was cut by 5 bases, the J end by 3 bases, with 16 bases between. CDR1 is SGHVS and CDR2 is FQNEAQ in the germline V gene. This CDR3 is CASSPRPGFSNEKLFF. The CDR3 region has the DNA TGTGCCAGCAGCCCCCGACCGGGATTCTCTAATGAAAAACTGTTTTTT.

This rearrangement joins TRBV4-1 to TRBJ1-5, with a tentative D call TRBD1 (6 bases). The CDR3 loop spans 17 amino acids. Germline V gives CDR1 MGHRA, CDR2 YSYEKL. V lost 5 bases and J 0 bases, leaving 17 bases between the germline ends. In DNA, the CDR3 is TGCGCCAGCAGCAAAATGGACAGCACATATAGCAATCAGCCCCAGCATTTT. As protein: CASSKMDSTYSNQPQHF.

The chain links TRBV12-3 or TRBV12-4 to TRBJ2-3, with TRBD1 identical over 7 bases. The CDR3 contains 19 residues. J gave up 1 base and V 4 bases, and 17 bases lay outside the gene matches. CDR3 protein: CASSSPPIDRAPRTDTQYF. The CDR3 DNA follows: TGTGCCAGCAGTTCACCCCCTATTGACAGGGCCCCGCGCACAGATACGCAGTATTTT.

This clonotype was counted only a few times. The genes are TRBV29-1 and TRBJ2-1; a possible D gene is TRBD2 (5 bases). Per germline, CDR1 SQVTM and CDR2 ANQGSEA. CDR3 length equals 12 residues. The ends were cut back, 5 bases at V and 6 bases at J, with 11 bases in the middle. CDR3 DNA sequence: TGCAGCGTTCGGATCGAGGGCAATGAGCAGTTCTTC. This translates into CSVRIEGNEQFF.

The rearrangement joins TRBV29-1 to TRBJ2-1; no firm D call. The CDR3 has 11 amino acids. Germline CDR1 and CDR2: SQVTM and ANQGSEA. Trimming took 4 bases from V and 5 from J, leaving 6 bases between them. The CDR3 coding sequence is TGCAGCGTTGGGAGCGACAATGAGCAGTTCTTC. Its translation is CSVGSDNEQFF.

This clonotype has ten or more counts. The J gene is TRBJ1-5, the V gene TRBV7-9; 7 positions agree with TRBD1. This CDR3 region has 14 residues. The V and J ends lost 5 bases and 5 bases, in that order; junction bases with no gene match: 6. Germline lookup yields CDR1 SEHNR and CDR2 FQNEAQ (reference sequence). As DNA, the CDR3 is TGTGCCAGCAGCCCTGGGACAGCTGATCAGCCCCAGCATTTT. Amino acid sequence: CASSPGTADQPQHF.

This clonotype was observed a few times. The rearrangement links TRBV2 to TRBJ1-5; D might be TRBD1 (6 bases). The CDR3 totals 16 residues. The V and J ends lost 3 bases and 7 bases respectively, with 19 bases between them. Germline CDR1 and CDR2: SNHLY and FYNNEI. CDR3 coding DNA: TGTGCCAGCAGTGAGGGAACCGGGACAACTAACCAGCCCCAGCATTTT. Its protein is CASSEGTGTTNQPQHF.

This clonotype was detected a few times. The chain joins TRBV7-6 to TRBJ1-4, with 7 bases aligning to TRBD1. CDR3 size: 14 residues. In germline, CDR1 is SGHVS, CDR2 FNYEAQ. The ends lost 3 bases at V and 8 bases at J; junction bases unmatched: 6. The CDR3 region has the DNA TGTGCCAGCAGCTTTACAGGGGTGAAAGAAAAACTGTTTTTT. Translated, it gives CASSFTGVKEKLFF.

This chain uses TRBV18 with TRBJ2-1; TRBD2 matches 10 bases. The CDR3 totals 17 residues. With 7 bases clipped from V and 4 bases from J, the junction kept 13 bases outside the gene matches. Germline V gives CDR1 KGHSH, CDR2 LQKENI. Here the CDR3 DNA reads TGTGCCAGCTACCCAACCACAGCGGGGGGGGTATACAATGAGCAGTTCTTC. This sequence encodes CASYPTTAGGVYNEQFF.

This clonotype was detected only a few times. This chain uses TRBV6-4 with TRBJ1-1; D is unclear. This CDR3 is built from 15 residues. The V end lost 6 bases, the J end lost 0 bases, and 14 bases lay between the germline ends. The germline CDR1 and CDR2 sequences are MRHNA and SNTAGT. CDR3 region: CASRLSQLVNTEAFF. CDR3 nucleotide sequence: TGTGCCAGCAGATTGTCCCAACTTGTGAACACTGAAGCTTTCTTT.

This clonotype was seen a handful of times. This chain joins TRBV7-9 and TRBJ2-1; D perhaps matches TRBD1 (7 bases). The CDR3 is 16 amino acids. Germline CDR1 reads SEHNR; CDR2 reads FQNEAQ (reference sequence). V dropped 2 bases and J dropped 4 bases, with 15 bases sitting between them. CDR3 nucleotide sequence: TGTGCCAGCAGCTTAAGTCGGGGGACAGATTACAATGAGCAGTTCTTC. Translated: CASSLSRGTDYNEQFF.

The chain joins TRBV11-2 to TRBJ1-1, with unresolved D. The ends were cut back, 0 bases at V and 4 bases at J, with 12 bases in the middle. Germline CDR1 is SGHAT and CDR2 is FQNNGV. The CDR3 is made up of 15 amino acids. The CDR3 region is CASSLEKGGVTEAFF. The CDR3 nucleotides are TGTGCCAGCAGCTTAGAGAAGGGAGGTGTCACTGAAGCTTTCTTT.

This clonotype came up many times. This rearrangement joins TRBV7-6 to TRBJ1-2, with 8 bases fitting TRBD1. Germline V gene lookup returns CDR1 SGHVS and CDR2 FNYEAQ. J lost 3 bases, V lost 5 bases, and 11 bases had no gene match. This CDR3 region has 16 residues. CDR3 protein: CASSPHPGQGHYGYTF. CDR3 bases: TGTGCCAGCAGCCCCCATCCCGGACAGGGACACTATGGCTACACCTTC.

The rearrangement links TRBV19 to TRBJ1-5; D is possibly TRBD1 (5 bases). The CDR3 totals 15 residues. Germline V gives CDR1 LNHDA, CDR2 SQIVND (reference sequence). V was trimmed by 6 bases and J by 5 bases, leaving 17 bases between them. This CDR3 is CASSIIDKGHQPQHF. The DNA of the CDR3 is TGTGCCAGTAGCATTATCGATAAGGGACATCAGCCCCAGCATTTT.

This chain links TRBV12-3 or TRBV12-4 with TRBJ2-7, with TRBD2 as a possible D gene (6 bases). The CDR3 contains 14 residues. V was shortened by 3 bases and J by 1 base, with 10 bases between the two germline ends. The CDR3 nucleotides read TGTGCCAGCAGTTTCGTGGCGGGGTCCTACGAGCAGTACTTC. It is translated as CASSFVAGSYEQYF.

In its sample, this clonotype was seen a few times. The chain combines TRBV19 with TRBJ1-2; a weak D match, TRBD1 (6 bases). The CDR3 extends over 13 amino acids. Germline CDR1 LNHDA, CDR2 SQIVND (reference sequence). Trimming pared 6 bases from V and 1 base from J, leaving 9 bases between. CDR3 amino acids: CASRDSFNYGYTF. In DNA, the CDR3 is TGTGCCAGTAGGGACAGTTTTAACTATGGCTACACCTTC.

This clonotype was counted ten times or more. The V and J genes are TRBV7-6 and TRBJ2-7; no firm D call. Germline V gives CDR1 SGHVS, CDR2 FNYEAQ. Trimming removed 5 bases at V and 3 bases at J, with 14 bases between. The CDR3 extends over 14 amino acids. The DNA of the CDR3 is TGTGCCAGCAGCCTCGATGGGCAGCTCTACGAGCAGTACTTC. This encodes CASSLDGQLYEQYF. Combining the CDR3 with reference TRBV7-6 and TRBJ2-7 gives the whole variable domain GAGVSQSPRYKVTKRGQDVALRCDPISGHVSLYWYRQALGQGPEFLTYFNYEAQQDKSGLPNDRFSAERPEGSISTLTIQRTEQRDSAMYRCASSLDGQLYEQYFGPGTRLTVT.

V gene TRBV6-5 combines with J gene TRBJ2-7; weak D call: TRBD1 (6 bases). Germline values: CDR1 MNHEY, CDR2 SVGAGI. The length of the CDR3 is 14 residues. Trimming shortened V by 3 bases and J by 2 bases, and 11 bases separated the two germline ends. The DNA for the CDR3 is TGTGCCAGCAGTTATAGGGGGTCGGCCTACGAGCAGTACTTC. It specifies CASSYRGSAYEQYF.

This chain links TRBV24-1 with TRBJ2-5; D remains unclear. The germline V gene encodes CDR1 KGHDR and CDR2 SFDVKD. CDR3 length: 12 amino acids. V lost 3 bases and J 3 bases, leaving 4 bases between the germline ends. In DNA, the CDR3 is TGTGCCACCAGTGATGAGGAAGAGACCCAGTACTTC. This encodes CATSDEEETQYF.

This clonotype was detected ten times or more. The chain is built from TRBV20-1 and TRBJ2-7; 8 bases line up with TRBD2. Trimming cost V 5 bases and J 3 bases; bases outside gene matches: 6. The CDR3 totals 13 residues. Germline-derived CDR1 and CDR2 are DFQATT and SNEGSKA (reference sequence). The chain's CDR3 is CSAPAGGLYEQYF. The CDR3 nucleotides read TGCAGTGCTCCCGCGGGGGGTCTCTACGAGCAGTACTTC.

V gene TRBV6-1 combines with J gene TRBJ2-2; the D gene could be TRBD1 or TRBD2 (5 bases each). Germline values: CDR1 MNHNS, CDR2 SASEGT. CDR3 length: 17 residues. Trimming shortened V by 6 bases and J by 0 bases, and 17 bases separated the two germline ends. The CDR3 region has the DNA TGTGCCAGCAGCGCAAGCCGGGGCAACGCGAACACCGGGGAGCTGTTTTTT. It translates to CASSASRGNANTGELFF.